Listed below are T cell receptor beta chains from one sample, sequenced in a study of blood T cell repertoires in COVID-19. Profiling relied on immunoSEQ multiplex PCR, and the TCRdb table lists in-frame clones only, not all of them. Of 200,000 to 250,000 clones listed, around four fifths were seen once; the top ten hold about 4.8%. Sequenced material: peripheral blood. The origin of the receptors is a woman in her 70s with COVID-19, enrolled during active disease. CDR3s include the opening cysteine and the closing phenylalanine or tryptophan. D genes are given only for firm matches. Expanded clones are given a class, and other clones once, few, many or no size at all.

TGTGCCAGCAGTCTACAGGGCTATGGCTACACCTTC CASSLQGYGYTF - TRBJ1-2 - TRBV6-2/TRBV6-3
TGTGCCACCAGTGGACTAGCGGGGCGTAGTGAGCAGTTCTTC CATSGLAGRSEQFF TRBD2 TRBJ2-1 - TRBV15
TGTGCCGTCAGCGCCCCCGAAAGGGGCTCTGGAAACACCATATATTTT CAVSAPERGSGNTIYF - TRBJ1-3 - TRBV5-4
TGCAGTGCTACAGGGAACACTGAAGCTTTCTTT CSATGNTEAFF - TRBJ1-1 - TRBV20-1
TGTGCCAGCAGTCCCTCAGCGGAGCAGTTCTTC CASSPSAEQFF - TRBJ2-1 - TRBV6-6
TGTGCCAGCAGTTACTCCGCTTTGGCTAGCGGGAACGAGCAGTACTTC CASSYSALASGNEQYF TRBD2 TRBJ2-7 - TRBV6-5
TGCGCCAGCAGCTTGGCTGGAGGCGGCACCGGGGAGCTGTTTTTT CASSLAGGGTGELFF - TRBJ2-2 - TRBV5-1
TGCGCCAGCAGCCTTACAGGGGGCGACCAGCCCCAGCATTTT CASSLTGGDQPQHF TRBD1 TRBJ1-5 - TRBV5-1
TGCGCCAGCAGTGTCACAGGGCGAGGGGTGAACACTGAAGCTTTCTTT CASSVTGRGVNTEAFF - TRBJ1-1 few TRBV5-1
TGTGCCAGCAGCTCTTATACAGGGGGAGGCACTGAAGCTTTCTTT CASSSYTGGGTEAFF TRBD1 TRBJ1-1 - TRBV7-8
TGTGCCAGCAGTTTGGGGACACGGACAGGCAATCAGCCCCAGCATTTT CASSLGTRTGNQPQHF - TRBJ1-5 - TRBV28
TGTGCCTGGAGTGATTTCGACAGGGGGTCCTACGAGCAGTACTTC CAWSDFDRGSYEQYF TRBD1 TRBJ2-7 - TRBV30
TGTGCCAGCAGCCCACACGAGGGTAGAAACATTCAGTACTTC CASSPHEGRNIQYF - TRBJ2-4 - TRBV7-2
TGTGCCAGCAGAGATCCGGGACAGGGGAACTATGGCTACACCTTC CASRDPGQGNYGYTF TRBD1 TRBJ1-2 - TRBV6-5
TGCGCCAGCAGTGTGGTCAGGGGGTTGGAGACCCAGTACTTC CASSVVRGLETQYF TRBD1 TRBJ2-5 - TRBV5-1
TGTGCCAGCGACCTTATGGGACAGGGATCCTACGAGCAGTACTTC CASDLMGQGSYEQYF TRBD1 TRBJ2-7 - TRBV2
TGTGCCAGCAGTTACTCCGGACTAGCGGGAGGAGAGACCCAGTACTTC CASSYSGLAGGETQYF TRBD2 TRBJ2-5 - TRBV6-5
TGCGCCAGCAGCTTTCAGGGGGGACTAGCGGGCTACGAGCAGTACTTC CASSFQGGLAGYEQYF TRBD2 TRBJ2-7 - TRBV5-1
TGTGCCATCAGTGACGGGGTTCTAGCGGGGAATGAGCAGTTCTTC CAISDGVLAGNEQFF TRBD2 TRBJ2-1 - TRBV10-3
TGTGCCAGCAGCACTCTAGCGGGAGGGCCGGATACGCAGTATTTT CASSTLAGGPDTQYF TRBD2 TRBJ2-3 - TRBV7-2
TGTGCCAGCAGTTGGACAAAACCAAAAGGAGCTTTCTTT CASSWTKPKGAFF - TRBJ1-1 - TRBV28
TGTGCCAGCAGCTCGGGACTAGCGGGAGTCAATGAGCAGTTCTTC CASSSGLAGVNEQFF TRBD2 TRBJ2-1 - TRBV5-4